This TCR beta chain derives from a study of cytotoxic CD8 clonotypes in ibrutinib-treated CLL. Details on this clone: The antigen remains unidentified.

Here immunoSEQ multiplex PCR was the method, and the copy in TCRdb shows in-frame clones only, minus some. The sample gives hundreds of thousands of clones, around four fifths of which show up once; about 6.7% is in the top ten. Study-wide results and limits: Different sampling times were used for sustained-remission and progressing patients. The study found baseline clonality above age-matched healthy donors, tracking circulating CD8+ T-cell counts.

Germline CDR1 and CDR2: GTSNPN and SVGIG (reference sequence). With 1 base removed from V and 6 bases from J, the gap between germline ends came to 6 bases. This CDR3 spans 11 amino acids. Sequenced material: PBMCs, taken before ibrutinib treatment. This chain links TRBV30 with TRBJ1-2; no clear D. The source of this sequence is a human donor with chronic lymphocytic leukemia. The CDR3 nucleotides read TGTGCCTGGAGTGACCTCCATGGCTACACCTTC. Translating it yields CAWSDLHGYTF.